This note documents a single T cell receptor (beta chain) sequence. The target antigen is unknown. Unique molecular identifiers were incorporated when the TCRbeta library was constructed. MiXCR, run by TCRdb on the PCR reads, gives a single entry per CDR3 protein. The sample has hundreds of thousands of distinct CDR3 sequences; roughly 16% are singletons. From germline, CDR1 is KGHSH and CDR2 LQKENI. The CDR3 extends over 16 amino acids. V shed 4 bases, J shed 5 bases, and the junction held 8 bases outside the gene matches. This record comes from a study of T-cell reconstitution after alpha-beta-depleted transplantation in children. Notes on the study in general: Alpha-beta T cells present about two months after transplant were reported to originate from several hundred expanded graft clones. Newly produced T cells mostly accounted for T-cell counts and diversity one year post-transplant. Day-60 TCRbeta diversity that was high in some patients was derived from surviving recipient T cells and thymic progenitors.

The sample here was PBMCs, mostly from graft donor cells, taken 360 days after TCRalphabeta/CD19-depleted stem cell transplant. The sequence derives from a boy in the first two years of life who had a stem cell transplant for Wiskott-Aldrich syndrome, so the T cells may come from the graft donor. The chain links TRBV18 to TRBJ2-1; 10 bases align to TRBD2. CDR3 amino acids: CASSLSGLALHNEQFF. The CDR3 DNA reads as TGTGCCAGCTCACTATCGGGACTAGCGCTACACAATGAGCAGTTCTTC.